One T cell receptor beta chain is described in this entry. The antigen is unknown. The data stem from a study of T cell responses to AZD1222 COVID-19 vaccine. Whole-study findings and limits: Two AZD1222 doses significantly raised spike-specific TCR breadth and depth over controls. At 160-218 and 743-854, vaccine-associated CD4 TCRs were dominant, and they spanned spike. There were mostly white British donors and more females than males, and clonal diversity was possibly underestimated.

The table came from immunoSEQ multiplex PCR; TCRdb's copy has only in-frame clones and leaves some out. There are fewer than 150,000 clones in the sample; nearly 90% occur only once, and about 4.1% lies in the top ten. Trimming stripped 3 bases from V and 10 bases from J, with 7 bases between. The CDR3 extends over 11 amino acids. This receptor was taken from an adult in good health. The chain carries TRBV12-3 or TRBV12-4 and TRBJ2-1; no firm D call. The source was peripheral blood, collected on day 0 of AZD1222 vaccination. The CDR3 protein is CASSLDVEQFF. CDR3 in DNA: TGTGCCAGCAGTTTGGACGTGGAGCAGTTCTTC.